Described below is a single T cell receptor (beta chain) sequence and its context. This entry is derived from a study of blood T cell repertoires in COVID-19. Study-level information: PBMCs, B-cell-depleted T cells, or T cells were the source of the cDNA or gDNA that made up the material.

The CDR3 spans 12 residues. The germline gives CDR1 ENHRY, CDR2 SYGVKD. V gave up 0 bases and J gave up 8 bases, with 7 bases separating them. Grouping used clinical history reported by participants in a survey and questionnaire. Methods used by the authors: Counts of nucleated cells, estimated from reference gene primer amplification, were obtained. Here immunoSEQ multiplex PCR was the method, and the copy in TCRdb shows in-frame clones only, minus some. The V and J calls and clone size are taken from that table; D and trimming were inferred from the DNA. The sample includes about 160,000 clones, around four fifths of them seen just once.

This TCR came from a woman between 45 and 60 years old who had recovered from COVID-19. Source material: PBMCs or T cells enriched from blood (not recorded which). The V and J genes are TRBV10-3 and TRBJ1-2, with D unclear. The CDR3 DNA reads TGTGCCATCAGTGAGTCACCAGGAGGCTACACCTTC. Translated, it gives CAISESPGGYTF.